This T cell receptor beta chain is drawn from a study of graft-versus-host responses after intestinal transplantation. CDR3 size: 13 residues. CDR1 is SGHKS, CDR2 YYEKEE, per germline (reference sequence). The V end was cut by 3 bases, the J end by 9 bases, with 16 bases between. Study-wide points: GvH clones appeared in recipient marrow, some first in ileum or blood.

Some clones are missing from TCRdb's copy, which holds only in-frame ones; the method was immunoSEQ multiplex PCR. In the table there are some 90,000 clones, under 95% of which are singletons. As for this clone: The antigen remains unidentified.

The receptor comes from a human donor who was the organ donor for an intestinal transplant. The sample in question was unstimulated CD8+ T cells sorted from spleen or lymph node cells, obtained before transplant. This rearrangement joins TRBV5-5 to TRBJ2-7, with a possible D match to TRBD1 (5 bases). CDR3 amino acids: CASSYPGNPGQYF. In nucleotides, the CDR3 is TGTGCCAGCAGCTATCCAGGGAATCCCGGGCAGTACTTC. The entire variable domain, with the rest obtained from reference TRBV5-5 and TRBJ2-7, is as follows: DAGVTQSPTHLIKTRGQQVTLRCSPISGHKSVSWYQQVLGQGPQFIFQYYEKEERGRGNFPDRFSARQFPNYSSELNVNALLLGDSALYLCASSYPGNPGQYFGPGTRLTVT.